The 6 T cell receptor beta chains reported below all come from one sample, sequenced in a study of graft-versus-host responses after intestinal transplantation. The antigens for these receptors are not known. The data were produced by immunoSEQ multiplex PCR, yet TCRdb's version contains in-frame clones alone and is incomplete. The sample has about 86,000 clones, 90% to 95% seen once; the top ten hold approximately 0.5%. Specimen: unstimulated CD8+ T cells sorted from spleen or lymph node cells, collected before intestinal transplant. The receptors originated from a human donor who received an intestinal transplant.

This clone was recorded once. V and J are TRBV5-1 and TRBJ1-2; 9 bases agree with TRBD1. Germline V gives CDR1 SGHRS, CDR2 YFSETQ. The CDR3 sequence is 15 residues long. V was pared by 0 bases and J by 6 bases, with 6 bases of the junction left unmatched. The CDR3 DNA reads as TGCGCCAGCAGCTTGGCCTCCGGGACAGGGAATGGCTACACCTTC. Its translation is CASSLASGTGNGYTF.

This clone showed up just once. The chain has TRBV2 and TRBJ2-7; TRBD2 matches at 8 bases. Germline values: CDR1 SNHLY, CDR2 FYNNEI. The junction had 8 bases not matched to a gene; V was cut back by 2 bases and J by 5 bases. The CDR3 consists of 15 residues. CDR3 bases: TGTGCCAGCAGTGAAATTAGCGGGAATGGGGACGAGCAGTACTTC. Protein: CASSEISGNGDEQYF.

The chain recombines TRBV4-1 with TRBJ2-7; 9 bases match TRBD2. The CDR3 runs 15 residues. The germline CDR1 and CDR2 sequences are MGHRA and YSYEKL. V lost 1 base, J lost 2 bases, and 3 bases stayed unmatched. CDR3 protein: CASSQGASGTYEQYF. The CDR3 DNA is TGCGCCAGCAGCCAAGGGGCTAGCGGGACCTACGAGCAGTACTTC.

The chain recombines TRBV5-1 with TRBJ2-5; tentatively, D is TRBD1 (8 bases). The V end was cut by 4 bases, the J end by 5 bases, with 18 bases between. Per the germline V gene, CDR1 is SGHRS and CDR2 is YFSETQ. The CDR3 is 15 amino acids. Written as DNA, the CDR3 is TGCGCCAGCAGCCCCGGACAGGGCGGGGGTGAGACCCAGTACTTC. This gives the protein CASSPGQGGGETQYF.

The chain uses TRBV4-3 and TRBJ1-2, with a possible D match to TRBD1 (5 bases). CDR3 length equals 17 residues. The V gene's germline CDR1 is LGHNA and CDR2 YSLEER. V lost 4 bases, J lost 8 bases, and 26 bases lay in between. As DNA, the CDR3 is TGCGCCAGCAGCCCTCGGGCAGGATTCGGGGGGGGGTGGGGCTACACCTTC. Translation: CASSPRAGFGGGWGYTF.

The rearrangement uses TRBV7-9 and TRBJ1-2, with D maybe TRBD1 (5 bases). The CDR3 extends over 15 amino acids. Germline V CDR1 and CDR2: SEHNR, FQNEAQ (reference sequence). V lost 4 bases, J lost 8 bases, and 20 bases lay in between. The CDR3 reads CASSWPPDGQLGYTF. CDR3 sequence (DNA): TGTGCCAGCAGCTGGCCCCCGGACGGACAATTAGGCTACACCTTC.